Each of the 14 T cell receptor beta chains below was sequenced from the same sample in a study of STAT5B mutations in CD4+ large granular lymphocyte leukemia. Libraries were prepared by immunoSEQ multiplex PCR; TCRdb keeps only in-frame clonotypes and omits some of them. The table lists under 7,500 clones, just under 75% of them singletons, with approximately 2.1% in the top ten. Specimen: PBMCs. These TCRs come from a woman in her 70s with CD4+ T-cell large granular lymphocyte leukemia.

V is TRBV9 and J is TRBJ2-1; maybe TRBD1 (5 bases). V dropped 0 bases and J dropped 6 bases, with 10 bases sitting between them. Per germline, CDR1 SGDLS and CDR2 YYNGEE. CDR3 length: 14 residues. The DNA for the CDR3 is TGTGCCAGCAGCGTAGCTCCCAGGGTCAATGAGCAGTTCTTC. Protein product: CASSVAPRVNEQFF.

The V call is TRBV29-1, the J call TRBJ1-1; 10 nucleotides align to TRBD1. This CDR3 contains 15 residues. Germline V gene data show CDR1 as SQVTM and CDR2 as ANQGSEA. The junction had 7 bases not matched to a gene; V was cut back by 3 bases and J by 3 bases. DNA of the CDR3: TGCAGCGTTGATTTCGGGACAGGGGTCCACACTGAAGCTTTCTTT. Protein product: CSVDFGTGVHTEAFF.

By proportion, this clone is medium-sized. The V gene is TRBV6-5, the J gene TRBJ1-3; D might be TRBD1 (6 bases). CDR3 length equals 13 residues. The germline CDR1 and CDR2 sequences are MNHEY and SVGAGI. The ends were cut back, 7 bases at V and 0 bases at J, with 7 bases in the middle. The CDR3, as DNA: TGTGCCAGCATGGGGGCCTCTGGAAACACCATATATTTT. It codes for CASMGASGNTIYF.

The genes are TRBV2 and TRBJ1-2; 8 nucleotides line up with TRBD1. The CDR3 totals 14 residues. The germline gives CDR1 SNHLY, CDR2 FYNNEI. The trim removed 6 bases at V and 4 bases at J, leaving 7 bases unmatched. The CDR3 nucleotides are TGTGCCAGCAGCGTGACAGGGGTTAGCTATGGCTACACCTTC. This gives the protein CASSVTGVSYGYTF.

This chain joins TRBV19 and TRBJ2-3; D is unresolved. Trimming took 5 bases from V and 1 from J, leaving 13 bases between them. The CDR3 spans 15 residues. Per germline, CDR1 LNHDA and CDR2 SQIVND (reference sequence). CDR3 coding DNA: TGTGCCAGTAGTTCCCGGGCAGGACGCACAGATACGCAGTATTTT. Its translation is CASSSRAGRTDTQYF.

The rearrangement uses TRBV5-1 and TRBJ1-2; TRBD1 matches at 10 bases. Germline CDR1 and CDR2: SGHRS and YFSETQ. Trimming at V came to 0 bases and at J to 7 bases, leaving 6 bases not matched to a gene. This CDR3 contains 15 residues. CDR3 nucleotides: TGCGCCAGCAGCTTGGGGAGACAGGGGGCTAGTGGCTACACCTTC. Residues: CASSLGRQGASGYTF.

V gene TRBV5-4 combines with J gene TRBJ2-3; D possibly matches TRBD1 or TRBD2 (6 bases each). This CDR3 spans 15 amino acids. V was clipped by 1 base and J by 5 bases, with 14 bases between them. In germline, CDR1 is SGHNT, CDR2 YYREEE (reference sequence). As DNA, the CDR3 is TGTGCCAGCAGCTTGACGGGGGCTCGAGGAGATACGCAGTATTTT. Protein: CASSLTGARGDTQYF.

CDR3 nucleotide sequence: TGTGCCAGCAGCCCCCTAGCGGGACCCCAAGAGACCCAGTACTTC. This encodes CASSPLAGPQETQYF. This rearrangement joins TRBV9 to TRBJ2-5, with TRBD2 matching 9 bases. Germline V gives CDR1 SGDLS, CDR2 YYNGEE. After removal of 4 bases from V and 1 base from J, the junction contained 5 bases not matched to a gene. This CDR3 comprises 15 residues.

The chain has TRBV2 and TRBJ1-3; no reliable D call. The ends were cut back, 3 bases at V and 4 bases at J, with 13 bases in the middle. Looked up from germline, CDR1 is SNHLY and CDR2 is FYNNEI. The CDR3 is 15 residues long. CDR3 nucleotides: TGTGCCAGCAGTGAGGCTGAAAGAACGGGAAACACCATATATTTT. Protein: CASSEAERTGNTIYF.

The chain recombines TRBV6-5 with TRBJ1-3; D possibly corresponds to TRBD1 (5 bases). Germline CDR1 MNHEY, CDR2 SVGAGI. CDR3 size: 14 residues. Trimming shortened V by 6 bases and J by 5 bases, and 14 bases separated the two germline ends. CDR3: CASRGGLSRNTIYF. The DNA of the CDR3 is TGTGCCAGCAGGGGGGGTTTGAGCAGAAACACCATATATTTT.

The rearrangement uses TRBV4-1 and TRBJ2-6; D gene unclear. The CDR3 runs to 15 residues. CDR1 and CDR2 (germline): MGHRA, YSYEKL. Trimming shortened V by 3 bases and J by 0 bases, and 6 bases separated the two germline ends. CDR3 amino acids: CASSQADSGANVLTF. In DNA, the CDR3 is TGCGCCAGCAGCCAGGCGGACTCTGGGGCCAACGTCCTGACTTTC.

This clone has only a few counts. This chain joins TRBV5-1 and TRBJ1-6; 9 bases map to TRBD1. The CDR3 spans 14 residues. Trimming took 0 bases from V and 11 from J; bases not matched to a gene: 3. Germline-derived CDR1 and CDR2 are SGHRS and YFSETQ. CDR3 bases: TGCGCCAGCAGCTTGGGACAGGGGGTTCCACCCCTCCACTTT. Its translation is CASSLGQGVPPLHF. Full variable domain (rest looked up from reference TRBV5-1 and TRBJ1-6): KAGVTQTPRYLIKTRGQQVTLSCSPISGHRSVSWYQQTPGQGLQFLFEYFSETQRNKGNFPGRFSGRQFSNSRSEMNVSTLELGDSALYLCASSLGQGVPPLHFGNGTRLTVT.

V gene TRBV7-8 combines with J gene TRBJ2-7, with D possibly TRBD1 on 5 matching bases. Per germline, CDR1 SGHVS and CDR2 FQNEAQ. The CDR3 contains 14 residues. Trimming pared 6 bases from V and 6 bases from J, leaving 18 bases between. The CDR3 DNA reads TGTGCCAGCAGGAGCGACAGAACCTTGGGCGAGCAGTACTTC. It is translated as CASRSDRTLGEQYF. Filled out from reference TRBV7-8 and TRBJ2-7, the complete variable domain reads GAGVSQSPRYKVAKRGQDVALRCDPISGHVSLFWYQQALGQGPEFLTYFQNEAQLDKSGLPSDRFFAERPEGSVSTLKIQRTQQEDSAVYLCASRSDRTLGEQYFGPGTRLTVT.

The chain recombines TRBV19 with TRBJ1-4; no clear D. The CDR3 has 14 residues. Per the germline V gene, CDR1 is LNHDA and CDR2 is SQIVND (reference sequence). The V gene lost 3 bases and the J gene lost 7 bases, with 12 bases spanning the gap. The CDR3 sequence: CASSMGFGGEKLFF. The CDR3 bases are TGTGCCAGTAGTATGGGCTTCGGCGGTGAAAAACTGTTTTTT.